This T cell receptor beta chain was documented in a study of shared clonotypes between healthy human individuals. Study details: The plates for each donor numbered three CD4 naive, three CD4 memory, two CD8 naive and one CD8 memory.

TCRdb keeps only in-frame clones here, not all; method: immunoSEQ multiplex PCR. The sample lists 950,000 to 1,100,000 clones, 65% to 80% occurring once. CD4+ cells yielded CD45RA+ naive and CD45RA-negative memory subsets. Broader study findings: Donors were few, which limited the genetic and exposure-history diversity represented. Estimated richness values were generally larger in naive subsets than in memory subsets.

As for this clone: The antigen is not known.

Per germline, CDR1 SEHNR and CDR2 FQNEAQ (reference sequence). V lost 1 base, J lost 4 bases, and 14 bases lay in between. The CDR3 runs 17 residues. Sequences were obtained from memory CD4+ T cells sorted from blood. The subset is: CD45RA-negative fraction. V and J are TRBV7-9 and TRBJ2-6; D assignment may be TRBD1 or TRBD2 (5 bases each). The clonotype comes from a man younger than 35 in good health. Here the CDR3 reads CASSLVGTSNGANVLTF. In DNA, the CDR3 is TGTGCCAGCAGCTTAGTAGGGACCTCGAACGGGGCCAACGTCCTGACTTTC.